This T cell receptor delta chain was observed in a study of γδ T cells in repeated Plasmodium falciparum infection. About the study: Donors were malaria-exposed Malian children or age- and gender-matched Australian children.

On this clone itself: The protein given by TCRdb reflects a much larger clone and differs at residue 15 from this DNA's translation, likely from a read error; the protein shown is the DNA's translation.

Vgamma9/Vdelta2+ and Vdelta2-negative gammadelta T cells were flow-sorted from PBMC for bulk sequencing. TCRdb re-analyzed the multiplex PCR reads via CATT. The sample shows some 51,000 delta-chain clones, roughly 1.9% of them seen only once. The V gene's germline CDR1 is GEAIGNYY and CDR2 EKD. V lost 6 bases and J lost 0; bases outside the gene matches: 28. The CDR3 sequence is 22 residues long. The clonotype originates from a pool of human donors (malaria-infected and uninfected, not separated). Material for sequencing was gamma-delta T cells from blood. The chain recombines TRDV2 with TRDJ1; the match to TRDD3 covers 9 bases. TCRdb supplies no J gene; here it was assigned by aligning the nucleotide sequence to germline. CDR3 DNA: TGTGCCTGTCCCCGTAATCGGGAAGGGGGATACAACCACCCACAGTACACCGATAAACTCATCTTT. Protein product: CACPRNREGGYNHPQYTDKLIF.